This T cell receptor beta chain was found in a study of blood T cell repertoires in COVID-19. Turning to the study itself: Some COVID-19 samples were acute and others convalescent; all came from the United States, Italy and Spain. PBMCs, B-cell-depleted T cells, or T cells provided the cDNA or gDNA that made up the material.

This clone appeared a single time. Germline assignment: CDR1 MNHEY and CDR2 SVGEGT. CDR3 length: 13 amino acids. Between the trimmed V and J ends, which lost 5 bases and 3 bases, there was a span of 11 bases. As handled by the study authors: Quantification of nucleated cells was approximated via reference gene primer amplification. The repertoire was sequenced with immunoSEQ multiplex PCR; TCRdb's copy has only in-frame clones and lacks some. V, J and clone size derive from that table, while D and trimming were established from the DNA sequence. The data show some 180,000 clones, about four fifths seen once.

The sequenced material came from peripheral blood. The genes are TRBV6-2 or TRBV6-3 and TRBJ2-7; no reliable D call. This clonotype was obtained from a woman between 70 and 85 years old who had recovered from COVID-19. CDR3 residues: CASSVTAGYEQYF. The CDR3 DNA is TGTGCCAGCAGTGTGACCGCAGGCTACGAGCAGTACTTC.